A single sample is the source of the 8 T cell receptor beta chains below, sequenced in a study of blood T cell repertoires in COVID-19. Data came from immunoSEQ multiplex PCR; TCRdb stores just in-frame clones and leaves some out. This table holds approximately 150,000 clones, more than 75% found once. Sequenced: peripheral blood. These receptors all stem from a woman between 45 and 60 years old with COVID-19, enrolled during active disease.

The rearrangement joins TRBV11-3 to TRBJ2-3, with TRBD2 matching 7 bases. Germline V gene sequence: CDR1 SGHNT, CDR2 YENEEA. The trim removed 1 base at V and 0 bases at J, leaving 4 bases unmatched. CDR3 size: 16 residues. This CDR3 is CASSLGRGTSTDTQYF. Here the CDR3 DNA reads TGTGCCAGCAGCTTAGGGCGGGGGACTAGCACAGATACGCAGTATTTT.

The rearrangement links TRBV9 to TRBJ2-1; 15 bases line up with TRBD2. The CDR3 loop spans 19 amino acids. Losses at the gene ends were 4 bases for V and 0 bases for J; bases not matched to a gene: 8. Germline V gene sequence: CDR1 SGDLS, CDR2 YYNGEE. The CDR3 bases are TGTGCCAGCAGCACCGTGGGACTAGCGGGGGGTAGCTCCTACAATGAGCAGTTCTTC. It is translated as CASSTVGLAGGSSYNEQFF.

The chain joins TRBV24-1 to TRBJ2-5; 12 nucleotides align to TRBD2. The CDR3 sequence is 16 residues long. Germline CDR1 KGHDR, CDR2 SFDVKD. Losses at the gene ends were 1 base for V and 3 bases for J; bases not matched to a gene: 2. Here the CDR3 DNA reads TGTGCCACCAGTGATTTTTCTAGCGGGGGGGAAGAGACCCAGTACTTC. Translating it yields CATSDFSSGGEETQYF.

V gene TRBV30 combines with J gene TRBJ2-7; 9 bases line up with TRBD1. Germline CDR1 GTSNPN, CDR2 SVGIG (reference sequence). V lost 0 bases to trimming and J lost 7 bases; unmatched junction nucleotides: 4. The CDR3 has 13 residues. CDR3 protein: CAWSVQGAPEQYF. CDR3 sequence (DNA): TGTGCCTGGAGTGTACAGGGGGCGCCTGAGCAGTACTTC.

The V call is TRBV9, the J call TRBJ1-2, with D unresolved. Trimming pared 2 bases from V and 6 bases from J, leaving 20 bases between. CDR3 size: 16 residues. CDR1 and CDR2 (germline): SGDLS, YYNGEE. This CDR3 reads CASSVQRRGDMDGYTF. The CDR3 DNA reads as TGTGCCAGCAGCGTCCAACGCCGCGGTGATATGGATGGCTACACCTTC. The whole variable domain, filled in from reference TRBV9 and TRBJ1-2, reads DSGVTQTPKHLITATGQRVTLRCSPRSGDLSVYWYQQSLDQGLQFLIQYYNGEERAKGNILERFSAQQFPDLHSELNLSSLELGDSALYFCASSVQRRGDMDGYTFGSGTRLTVV.

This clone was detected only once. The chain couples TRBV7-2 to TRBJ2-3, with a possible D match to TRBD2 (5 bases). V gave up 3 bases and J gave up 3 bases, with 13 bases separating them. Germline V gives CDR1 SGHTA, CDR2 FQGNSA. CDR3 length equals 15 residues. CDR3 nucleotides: TGTGCCAGCAGCTTCTCGCGGGCGAGGACAGATACGCAGTATTTT. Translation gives CASSFSRARTDTQYF. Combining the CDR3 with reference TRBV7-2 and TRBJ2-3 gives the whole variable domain GAGVSQSPSNKVTEKGKDVELRCDPISGHTALYWYRQSLGQGLEFLIYFQGNSAPDKSGLPSDRFSAERTGGSVSTLTIQRTQQEDSAVYLCASSFSRARTDTQYFGPGTRLTVL.

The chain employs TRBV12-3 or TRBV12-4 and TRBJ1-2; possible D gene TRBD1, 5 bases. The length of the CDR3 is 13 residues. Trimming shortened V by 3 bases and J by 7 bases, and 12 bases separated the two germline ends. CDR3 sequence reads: CASSFGGESGYTF. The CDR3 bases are TGTGCCAGCAGTTTCGGAGGGGAAAGTGGCTACACCTTC.

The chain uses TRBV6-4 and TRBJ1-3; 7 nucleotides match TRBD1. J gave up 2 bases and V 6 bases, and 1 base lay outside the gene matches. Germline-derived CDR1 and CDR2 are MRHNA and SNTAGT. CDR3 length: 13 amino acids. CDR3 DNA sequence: TGTGCCAGCAGGACAGGGACTGGAAACACCATATATTTT. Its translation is CASRTGTGNTIYF.